This T cell receptor beta chain was sequenced for a study of cytomegalovirus exposure and HLA in healthy donors. Study details: The 95 to 150 validation repertoires and the approximately 630 first-cohort repertoires shared a platform, a later analysis reported.

The donors were in the approximately 120-subject validation cohort, distinct from the roughly 600-subject first cohort. Study-wide results and limits: Among TCR sequences, most were rare, though some public TCRs appeared in many donors.

Libraries were prepared by immunoSEQ multiplex PCR; TCRdb keeps only in-frame clonotypes and omits some of them. The table includes 150,000 to 200,000 clones, approximately 86% detected once. With respect to this clone: Its antigen is undetermined.

V gave up 4 bases and J gave up 3 bases, with 13 bases separating them. This CDR3 spans 15 amino acids. The germline V gene encodes CDR1 SEHNR and CDR2 FQNEAQ (reference sequence). The sequencing input was PBMCs. The chain recombines TRBV7-9 with TRBJ2-1, with D possibly TRBD1 on 6 matching bases. The TCR sequence derives from a man between 25 and 39 years old in good health and CMV-seropositive. In nucleotides, the CDR3 is TGTGCCAGCAGCTCCGGACAGAAGTTCTACAATGAGCAGTTCTTC. Translated: CASSSGQKFYNEQFF.